This section outlines one T cell receptor beta chain sequence together with its context. No antigen is known for it. The CDR3 spans 14 residues. Trimming cost V 3 bases and J 0 bases, with 7 bases left between them. The V gene's germline CDR1 is SGDLS and CDR2 YYNGEE. This specimen comes from a study of graft-versus-host responses after intestinal transplantation. Study-wide results and caveats: Peak circulating GvH clone levels were associated with early post-transplant HvG declines.

Profiling relied on immunoSEQ multiplex PCR, and the TCRdb table lists in-frame clones only, not all of them. In the table there are tens of thousands of clones, roughly 83% of which are singletons. The TCR was taken from a human donor who received an intestinal transplant. Specimen: unstimulated CD8+ T cells sorted from spleen or lymph node cells, collected before intestinal transplant. The rearrangement joins TRBV9 to TRBJ1-3; D may be TRBD1 (5 bases). The CDR3 protein is CASSGRGSGNTIYF. The CDR3 nucleotides read TGTGCCAGCAGCGGGAGGGGCTCTGGAAACACCATATATTTT. Together with reference TRBV9 and TRBJ1-3, the CDR3 gives the full variable domain: DSGVTQTPKHLITATGQRVTLRCSPRSGDLSVYWYQQSLDQGLQFLIQYYNGEERAKGNILERFSAQQFPDLHSELNLSSLELGDSALYFCASSGRGSGNTIYFGEGSWLTVV.